The rows below give T cell receptor beta chains drawn from one sample of a study of T cells in Graves' hyperthyroidism and ophthalmopathy. TCRdb re-called the multiplex PCR reads through MiXCR, storing one row per CDR3 protein. This repertoire shows 100,000 to 140,000 distinct CDR3 sequences, 16% found once; its top ten account for roughly 40%. Material for sequencing was blood. These receptors originate from a woman aged 50 to 65 with Graves' hyperthyroidism. CDR3s include the opening cysteine and the closing phenylalanine or tryptophan. A D gene is named only where the DNA matches it firmly. The size of a clone is reported for some rows only, either as once, few or many, or as a class for expanded clones.

clone_size	v_call	d_call	j_call	cdr3_aa	cdr3_nt
many	TRBV12-3/TRBV12-4	TRBD1	TRBJ1-2	CATATGVYGYTF	TGTGCCACCGCGACAGGGGTCTATGGCTACACCTTC
many	TRBV28	NA	TRBJ2-1	CATLDGSYNEQFF	TGTGCCACCCTAGACGGATCCTACAATGAGCAGTTCTTC
many	TRBV28	NA	TRBJ2-5	CASTGGKRTQYF	TGTGCCAGCACCGGAGGGAAGAGGACCCAGTACTTC
NA	TRBV30	NA	TRBJ2-7	CAWRWGTSYEQYF	TGTGCCTGGAGGTGGGGGACCTCCTACGAGCAGTACTTC
NA	TRBV28	TRBD1	TRBJ2-7	CASNRPGQNYEQYF	TGTGCCAGCAATAGACCGGGACAGAATTACGAGCAGTACTTC
NA	TRBV11-2	TRBD2	TRBJ2-1	CASSLPGLAASAEQFF	TGTGCCAGCAGCTTACCGGGACTAGCGGCTTCTGCGGAGCAGTTCTTC
many	TRBV11-2	NA	TRBJ2-1	CASSFGSFSYNEQFF	TGTGCCAGCAGCTTCGGGTCTTTCTCCTACAATGAGCAGTTCTTC
many	TRBV20-1	TRBD2	TRBJ2-1	CSAPPGTSGKYNEQFF	TGCAGTGCCCCCCCCGGGACTAGCGGGAAATACAATGAGCAGTTCTTC
many	TRBV18	NA	TRBJ1-1	CASSPQDSLTEAFF	TGTGCCAGCTCACCACAGGACAGTCTCACTGAAGCTTTCTTT
many	TRBV12-3/TRBV12-4	NA	TRBJ1-3	CASSRTESGNTIYF	TGTGCCAGCAGTCGGACCGAATCTGGAAACACCATATATTTT
many	TRBV7-8	NA	TRBJ2-7	CASSSQSGTAQYF	TGTGCCAGCAGCTCCCAAAGCGGGACAGCGCAGTACTTC
many	TRBV3-1	TRBD2	TRBJ2-4	CASRNLAGDAKNIQYF	TGTGCCAGCAGGAATCTAGCGGGAGATGCCAAAAACATTCAGTACTTC
NA	TRBV5-5	TRBD1	TRBJ1-1	CASSRQGTALDSEAFF	TGCGCCAGCAGCCGGCAAGGGACAGCTTTGGACTCTGAAGCTTTCTTT
few	TRBV6-2/TRBV6-3	NA	TRBJ1-6	CASSYGGAGNSPLHF	TGTGCCAGCAGTTACGGAGGGGCCGGCAACTCACCCCTCCACTTT